The source of this T cell receptor beta chain is a study of glioma-infiltrating T cells. Findings of the study overall: Gliomas, especially low-grade, showed above-expected tissue-blood divergence; non-neoplastic patients showed below.

Using RNA template, CDR3s of TCR alpha and beta were amplified with iRepertoire arm-PCR. Tissue mRNA or PBMC total RNA, roughly 100-400 ng, went into one-step reverse transcription and amplification. From the multiplex PCR reads, TCRdb called clonotypes with MiXCR, one entry per CDR3 protein. The sample lists 4,500 to 7,000 distinct CDR3 sequences, roughly 42% occurring once. Regarding this clonotype: The antigen is unknown.

The germline gives CDR1 MGHRA, CDR2 YSYEKL. The trim removed 8 bases at V and 4 bases at J, leaving 10 bases unmatched. There are 14 residues in the CDR3. This TCR was sampled from a human donor with low-grade glioma or glioblastoma, undergoing nonglioma brain surgery, or in good health (not recorded which). The sample was glioma tissue, nonneoplastic brain tissue, or PBMCs (not recorded which). This sequence joins TRBV4-1 and TRBJ1-1; TRBD1 matches 7 bases. This CDR3 reads CASAPGTASTEAFF. In DNA, the CDR3 is TGCGCCAGCGCCCCCGGGACAGCATCCACTGAAGCTTTCTTT.